Described below is a single TCR beta chain sequence and its context. The antigen is not known. This sample is drawn from a study of shared clonotypes between healthy human individuals. Study observations and caveats: Few donors restricted represented genetic and exposure-history diversity. Relative to their counterparts shared across all four donors, non-shared clonotypes exhibited diminished generation probabilities.

Clones were read by immunoSEQ multiplex PCR, and TCRdb kept only the in-frame ones, dropping some. The sample has 2 million to 3 million clones, approximately 93% seen once. This CDR3 comprises 17 residues. Germline V gene data show CDR1 as LGHNA and CDR2 as YSLEER. J was trimmed by 4 bases and V by 5 bases; bases with no gene match: 12. Donation came from healthy HIV-negative adults that had no recent acute infections or vaccinations. The receptor comes from a man aged 18 to 35 in good health. Some clones in this sample may be carry-over from other donors' samples. Material for sequencing was naive CD4+ T cells from PBMCs. Described subset: CD45RA+ positively selected. The genes are TRBV4-3 and TRBJ2-1, with 9 nucleotides matching TRBD2. CDR3 nucleotide sequence: TGCGCCAGCAGCACAAAGCCGACTAGCGGAGCATACAATGAGCAGTTCTTC. This gives the protein CASSTKPTSGAYNEQFF.